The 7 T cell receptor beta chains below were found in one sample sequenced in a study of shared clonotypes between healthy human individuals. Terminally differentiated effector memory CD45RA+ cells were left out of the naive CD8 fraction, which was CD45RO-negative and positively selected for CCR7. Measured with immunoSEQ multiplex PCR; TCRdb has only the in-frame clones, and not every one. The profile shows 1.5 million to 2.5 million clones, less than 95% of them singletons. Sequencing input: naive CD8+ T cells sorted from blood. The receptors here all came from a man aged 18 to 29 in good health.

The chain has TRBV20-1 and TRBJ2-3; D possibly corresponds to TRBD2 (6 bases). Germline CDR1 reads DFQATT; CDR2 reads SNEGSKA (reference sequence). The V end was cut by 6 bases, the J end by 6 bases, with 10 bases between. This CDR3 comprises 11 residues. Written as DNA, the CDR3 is TGCAGTGCCCCTGGGGGGGATACGCAGTATTTT. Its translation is CSAPGGDTQYF.

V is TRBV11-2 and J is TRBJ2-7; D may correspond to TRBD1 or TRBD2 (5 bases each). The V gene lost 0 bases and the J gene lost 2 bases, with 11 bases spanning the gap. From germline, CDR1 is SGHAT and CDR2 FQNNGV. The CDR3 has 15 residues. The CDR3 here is CASSLEAGTPYEQYF. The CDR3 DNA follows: TGTGCCAGCAGCTTAGAGGCAGGGACCCCCTACGAGCAGTACTTC.

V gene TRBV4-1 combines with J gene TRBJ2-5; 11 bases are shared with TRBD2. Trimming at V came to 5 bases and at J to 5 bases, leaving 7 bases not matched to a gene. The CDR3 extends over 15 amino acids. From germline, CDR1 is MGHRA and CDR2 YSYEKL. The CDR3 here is CASSYRLAGLETQYF. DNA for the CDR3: TGCGCCAGCAGCTACCGACTAGCGGGATTGGAGACCCAGTACTTC.

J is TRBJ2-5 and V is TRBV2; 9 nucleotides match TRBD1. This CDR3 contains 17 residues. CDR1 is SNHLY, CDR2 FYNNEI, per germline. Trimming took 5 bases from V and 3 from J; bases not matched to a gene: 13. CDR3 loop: CASSSDRGSSLEETQYF. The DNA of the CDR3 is TGTGCCAGCAGTTCGGACAGGGGCTCCTCCCTGGAAGAGACCCAGTACTTC.

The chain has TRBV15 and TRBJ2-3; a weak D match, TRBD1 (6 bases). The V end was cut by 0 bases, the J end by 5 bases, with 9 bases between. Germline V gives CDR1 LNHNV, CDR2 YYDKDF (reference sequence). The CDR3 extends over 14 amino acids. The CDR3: CATSRDTGIDTQYF. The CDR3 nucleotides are TGTGCCACCAGCAGAGATACAGGGATAGATACGCAGTATTTT.

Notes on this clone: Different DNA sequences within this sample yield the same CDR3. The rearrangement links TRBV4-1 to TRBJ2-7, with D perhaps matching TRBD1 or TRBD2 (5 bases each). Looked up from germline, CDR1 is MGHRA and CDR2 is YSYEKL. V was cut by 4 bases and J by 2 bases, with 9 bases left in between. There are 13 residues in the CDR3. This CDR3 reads CASSPGGTYEQYF. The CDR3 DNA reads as TGCGCCAGCAGCCCTGGGGGAACCTACGAGCAGTACTTC.

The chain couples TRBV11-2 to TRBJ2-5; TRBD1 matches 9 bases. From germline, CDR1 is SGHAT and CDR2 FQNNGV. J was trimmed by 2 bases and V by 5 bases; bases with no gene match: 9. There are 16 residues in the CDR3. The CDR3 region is CASSERTGATQETQYF. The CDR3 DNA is TGTGCCAGCAGCGAGAGGACAGGGGCCACTCAAGAGACCCAGTACTTC.